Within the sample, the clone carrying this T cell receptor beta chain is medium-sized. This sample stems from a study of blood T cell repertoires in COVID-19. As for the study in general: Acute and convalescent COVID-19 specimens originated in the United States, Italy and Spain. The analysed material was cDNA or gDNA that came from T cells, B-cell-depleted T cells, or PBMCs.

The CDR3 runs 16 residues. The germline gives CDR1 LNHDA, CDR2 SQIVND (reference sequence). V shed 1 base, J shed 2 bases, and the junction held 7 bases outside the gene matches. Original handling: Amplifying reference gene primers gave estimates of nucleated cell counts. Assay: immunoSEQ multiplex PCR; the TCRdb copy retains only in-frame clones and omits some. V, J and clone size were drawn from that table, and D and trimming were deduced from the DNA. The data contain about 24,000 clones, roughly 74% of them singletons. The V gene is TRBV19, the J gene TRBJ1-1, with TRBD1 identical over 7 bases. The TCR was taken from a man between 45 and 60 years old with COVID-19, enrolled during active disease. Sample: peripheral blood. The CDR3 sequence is CASSIGPTGINTEAFF. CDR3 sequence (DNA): TGTGCCAGTAGTATAGGCCCGACAGGGATAAACACTGAAGCTTTCTTT.